This T cell receptor beta chain was recovered during a study of T cells in narcolepsy. In the study overall: Patients with NT1 or NT2 and healthy control donors were enrolled.

The table came from immunoSEQ multiplex PCR; TCRdb's copy has only in-frame clones and leaves some out. The data contain about 24,000 clones, less than 65% of them seen just once; the ten biggest clones take up about 12%. Study-wide results and caveats: Autoreactive HCRT-specific and TRIB2-specific clonotypes were marked in same-patient CSF-versus-blood CD4+ comparisons. Autoreactive clonotypes reportedly recurred in blood of same and different patients, not controls.

This clone was detected a few times. The antigen remains unidentified. Germline CDR1 is SGHRS and CDR2 is YFSETQ. Trimming left V 0 bases short and J 7 bases short, with 13 bases between. The length of the CDR3 is 15 residues. Sequences were obtained from memory (CD45RA-) CD4+ T cells from blood. This clonotype originated in a human donor in good health. The genes are TRBV5-1 and TRBJ2-2; D is possibly TRBD1 (5 bases). The CDR3 region has the DNA TGCGCCAGCAGCTTGGCCTCAGGGATAGACGGGGAGCTGTTTTTT. This codes for CASSLASGIDGELFF.